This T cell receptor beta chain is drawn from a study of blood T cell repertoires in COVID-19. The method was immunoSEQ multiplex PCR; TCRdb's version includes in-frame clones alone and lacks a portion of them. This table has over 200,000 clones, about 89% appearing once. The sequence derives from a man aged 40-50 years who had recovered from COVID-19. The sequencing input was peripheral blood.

CDR3 nucleotide sequence: TGTGCCAGCAGCTTAAATTCTGCAGGGGGCGTTGGCGATACGCAGTATTTT. Encoded protein: CASSLNSAGGVGDTQYF. V is TRBV7-8 and J is TRBJ2-3; TRBD1 matches 8 bases. Germline V lookup: CDR1 SGHVS, CDR2 FQNEAQ. V shed 2 bases, J shed 6 bases, and the junction held 13 bases outside the gene matches. The CDR3 is made up of 17 amino acids.